Presented here are 29 T cell receptor beta chains from one specimen sequenced in a study of technical replicates of blood from a few donors. Produced via immunoSEQ multiplex PCR; TCRdb's table is partial and in-frame only. The sample comprises roughly 70,000 clones, roughly 93% of which are singletons, and 0.38% rests with the top ten. Sequenced sample: T cells isolated from PBMCs. The source of these receptors is a human donor in good health.

J is TRBJ1-1 and V is TRBV7-9; 8 nucleotides align to TRBD1. With V trimmed by 5 bases and J by 4 bases, 3 bases remained unmatched. The length of the CDR3 is 13 residues. Germline V CDR1 and CDR2: SEHNR, FQNEAQ (reference sequence). CDR3: CASSGTGLTEAFF. For the CDR3, the DNA is TGTGCCAGCAGCGGGACAGGTCTCACTGAAGCTTTCTTT.

The V gene is TRBV25-1, the J gene TRBJ1-5; no clear D. Trimming shortened V by 6 bases and J by 4 bases, and 10 bases separated the two germline ends. The CDR3 has 13 amino acids. Looked up from germline, CDR1 is MGHDK and CDR2 is SYGVNS. The chain's CDR3 is CASRDGDNQPQHF. The DNA of the CDR3 is TGTGCCAGCAGGGACGGGGATAATCAGCCCCAGCATTTT.

This chain uses TRBV27 with TRBJ2-2; 7 positions match TRBD2. From germline, CDR1 is MNHEY and CDR2 SMNVEV (reference sequence). V shed 8 bases, J shed 4 bases, and the junction held 13 bases outside the gene matches. CDR3 size: 16 residues. CDR3 nucleotides: TGTGCCAGCGCCGAGCGGGGCGGCCTACTCACCGGGGAGCTGTTTTTT. This codes for CASAERGGLLTGELFF.

This clone was found once. The chain has TRBV6-1 and TRBJ2-7, with TRBD2 identical over 9 bases. Per germline, CDR1 MNHNS and CDR2 SASEGT. The CDR3 runs to 15 residues. V was clipped by 2 bases and J by 2 bases; unmatched bases: 4. In DNA, the CDR3 is TGTGCCAGCAGTGAAAGCGGGAGGCCACCCTACGAGCAGTACTTC. Residues: CASSESGRPPYEQYF.

The chain uses TRBV19 and TRBJ2-1, with TRBD2 identical over 8 bases. In germline, CDR1 is LNHDA, CDR2 SQIVND (reference sequence). The CDR3 contains 17 residues. V shed 2 bases, J shed 5 bases, and the junction held 11 bases outside the gene matches. CDR3 loop: CASSIISGGLADNEQFF. The CDR3 DNA follows: TGTGCCAGTAGTATAATCAGTGGAGGACTAGCAGACAATGAGCAGTTCTTC. Full variable domain (missing parts from reference TRBV19 and TRBJ2-1): DGGITQSPKYLFRKEGQNVTLSCEQNLNHDAMYWYRQDPGQGLRLIYYSQIVNDFQKGDIAEGYSVSREKKESFPLTVTSAQKNPTAFYLCASSIISGGLADNEQFFGPGTRLTVL.

This clone appeared a few times. The J gene is TRBJ1-2, the V gene TRBV28, with 7 bases fitting TRBD1. Looked up from germline, CDR1 is MDHEN and CDR2 is SYDVKM. J was trimmed by 3 bases and V by 5 bases; bases with no gene match: 9. This CDR3 contains 15 residues. This CDR3 is CASSLTTGLDYGYTF. DNA of the CDR3: TGTGCCAGCAGTCTAACGACAGGGCTAGACTATGGCTACACCTTC.

This chain links TRBV29-1 with TRBJ2-7, with TRBD1 matching over 12 bases. Per the germline V gene, CDR1 is SQVTM and CDR2 is ANQGSEA. There are 16 residues in the CDR3. Trimming at V came to 4 bases and at J to 2 bases, leaving 9 bases not matched to a gene. The CDR3 DNA reads TGCAGCGTTGGGGGACAGGGGGCTGTCCAAACCTACGAGCAGTACTTC. Translated, it gives CSVGGQGAVQTYEQYF.

This clone is a singleton in its sample. The V gene is TRBV6-6, the J gene TRBJ1-1, with 7 nucleotides matching TRBD1. The germline V gene encodes CDR1 MNHNY and CDR2 SVGAGI (reference sequence). The length of the CDR3 is 13 residues. V was pared by 5 bases and J by 6 bases, with 6 bases of the junction left unmatched. The CDR3 sequence is CASSVDRAAEAFF. In nucleotides, the CDR3 is TGTGCCAGCAGTGTAGACAGGGCGGCTGAAGCTTTCTTT.

This chain connects TRBV11-2 to TRBJ2-7, with 12 bases aligning to TRBD2. The CDR3 spans 17 residues. The germline gives CDR1 SGHAT, CDR2 FQNNGV. V was clipped by 2 bases and J by 5 bases; unmatched bases: 10. As DNA, the CDR3 is TGTGCCAGCAGCTTACTCCTAGCGGGAGGGCCGGTGGACGAGCAGTACTTC. Protein sequence: CASSLLLAGGPVDEQYF.

CDR3 DNA: TGCGCCAGCAGCTGGGGCGGGGGAGAAGAAAAACTGTTTTTT. Translation: CASSWGGGEEKLFF. The chain recombines TRBV5-1 with TRBJ1-4, with D possibly TRBD1 on 5 matching bases. Deletions cut 3 bases from V and 8 bases from J, with 14 bases between. The CDR3 length is 14 residues. Germline V gives CDR1 SGHRS, CDR2 YFSETQ.

The chain is built from TRBV18 and TRBJ1-2; 11 bases match TRBD1. Germline trimming cut 2 bases from V and 8 bases from J; bases unmatched to any gene: 7. Germline lookup yields CDR1 KGHSH and CDR2 LQKENI. The CDR3 extends over 15 amino acids. CDR3 sequence: CASSPAGQGAPGYTF. In DNA, the CDR3 is TGTGCCAGCTCACCAGCCGGACAGGGGGCGCCCGGCTACACCTTC.

This clone has more than one count but fewer than ten. The chain couples TRBV9 to TRBJ1-1; D unclear. V dropped 1 base and J dropped 3 bases, with 7 bases sitting between them. This CDR3 region has 13 residues. CDR1 and CDR2 (germline): SGDLS, YYNGEE. Here the CDR3 DNA reads TGTGCCAGCAGCGTACAATCGGACACTGAAGCTTTCTTT. Amino acids: CASSVQSDTEAFF.

This clone has only one observation. The rearrangement links TRBV10-1 to TRBJ1-3; D uncertain. CDR3 size: 13 residues. Trimming removed 6 bases at V and 8 bases at J, with 14 bases between. Per germline, CDR1 WNHNN and CDR2 SYGVQD (reference sequence). In DNA, the CDR3 is TGCGCCAGCAGAATGCGTGCCGGAGACACCATATATTTT. Translation: CASRMRAGDTIYF.

The V gene is TRBV6-1, the J gene TRBJ1-5, with D perhaps TRBD1 (5 bases). Trimming removed 5 bases at V and 3 bases at J, with 11 bases between. In germline, CDR1 is MNHNS, CDR2 SASEGT. The length of the CDR3 is 14 residues. The CDR3 loop is CASSTQVFNQPQHF. CDR3 DNA sequence: TGTGCCAGCAGTACACAGGTATTCAATCAGCCCCAGCATTTT.

The chain uses TRBV7-3 and TRBJ1-1; TRBD1 might be the D (5 bases). V lost 6 bases and J 3 bases, leaving 14 bases between the germline ends. The CDR3 is 14 residues long. The germline gives CDR1 SGHTA, CDR2 FQGTGA. This CDR3 is CASSRLGGYTEAFF. In DNA form, the CDR3 reads TGTGCCAGCAGTCGCTTGGGGGGTTACACTGAAGCTTTCTTT.

The J gene is TRBJ1-1, the V gene TRBV2; D may be TRBD1 (6 bases). Trimming shortened V by 0 bases and J by 1 base, and 9 bases separated the two germline ends. The germline V gene has CDR1 SNHLY and CDR2 FYNNEI. CDR3 size: 15 residues. The CDR3: CASSEAAGENTEAFF. The CDR3 DNA follows: TGTGCCAGCAGTGAAGCGGCAGGGGAGAACACTGAAGCTTTCTTT.

The chain combines TRBV9 with TRBJ1-2, with 8 nucleotides matching TRBD1. The V and J ends lost 1 base and 4 bases, in that order; junction bases with no gene match: 9. The V gene's germline CDR1 is SGDLS and CDR2 YYNGEE. The CDR3 sequence is 16 residues long. CDR3 DNA sequence: TGTGCCAGCAGCGTATCAGGACAGGGAGTCGTCTATGGCTACACCTTC. It encodes CASSVSGQGVVYGYTF.

The chain couples TRBV6-1 to TRBJ2-7, with 11 bases fitting TRBD2. Germline V gene sequence: CDR1 MNHNS, CDR2 SASEGT. J was trimmed by 0 bases and V by 2 bases; bases with no gene match: 0. This CDR3 spans 15 amino acids. CDR3 residues: CASSETSGSSYEQYF. The CDR3 region has the DNA TGTGCCAGCAGTGAAACTAGCGGGAGCTCCTACGAGCAGTACTTC.

The rearrangement joins TRBV20-1 to TRBJ1-2; D is unresolved. The CDR3 has 11 residues. V was pared by 6 bases and J by 2 bases, with 7 bases between. From germline, CDR1 is DFQATT and CDR2 SNEGSKA (reference sequence). The CDR3 loop is CSALQNYGYTF. The CDR3 bases are TGCAGTGCCCTCCAGAACTATGGCTACACCTTC.

The chain links TRBV19 to TRBJ2-1; D not certain. The V end lost 6 bases, the J end lost 9 bases, and 21 bases lay between the germline ends. CDR3 length: 15 residues. Germline CDR1 and CDR2: LNHDA and SQIVND (reference sequence). The CDR3 DNA sequence: TGTGCCAGTAGCGGTTTAGTGGCCATAGACTCTGAGCAGTTCTTC. It is translated as CASSGLVAIDSEQFF. The variable domain in full, completed from reference TRBV19 and TRBJ2-1, reads DGGITQSPKYLFRKEGQNVTLSCEQNLNHDAMYWYRQDPGQGLRLIYYSQIVNDFQKGDIAEGYSVSREKKESFPLTVTSAQKNPTAFYLCASSGLVAIDSEQFFGPGTRLTVL.

The V call is TRBV6-1, the J call TRBJ2-2, with 9 bases that match TRBD2. The V and J ends lost 4 bases and 6 bases, in that order; junction bases with no gene match: 3. The germline V gene has CDR1 MNHNS and CDR2 SASEGT. This CDR3 spans 14 amino acids. Here the CDR3 reads CASSGTSEAGELFF. Here the CDR3 DNA reads TGTGCCAGCAGTGGGACTAGCGAGGCCGGGGAGCTGTTTTTT.

The chain employs TRBV27 and TRBJ2-7; D is uncertain. Trimming took 0 bases from V and 2 from J, leaving 8 bases between them. The germline gives CDR1 MNHEY, CDR2 SMNVEV (reference sequence). The CDR3 is made up of 14 amino acids. CDR3 region: CASSLSRVPYEQYF. The CDR3 DNA is TGTGCCAGCAGTTTATCCCGAGTTCCCTACGAGCAGTACTTC.

The chain links TRBV6-5 to TRBJ1-2; D call uncertain. The germline gives CDR1 MNHEY, CDR2 SVGAGI. The CDR3 extends over 16 amino acids. The V and J ends lost 0 bases and 3 bases respectively, with 14 bases between them. The CDR3 DNA is TGTGCCAGCAGTTACTCGACACCTCCCCACCACTATGGCTACACCTTC. It codes for CASSYSTPPHHYGYTF.

This clone was observed once. CDR3 nucleotide sequence: TGTGCCAGCAGTTTAGAAGCGGGTTTCTACGAGCAGTACTTC. It yields the protein CASSLEAGFYEQYF. The rearrangement joins TRBV27 to TRBJ2-7; TRBD2 is a possible D gene (6 bases). Germline assignment: CDR1 MNHEY and CDR2 SMNVEV (reference sequence). The CDR3 length is 14 residues. Between the trimmed V and J ends, which lost 2 bases and 3 bases, there was a span of 11 bases.

The chain employs TRBV10-3 and TRBJ1-2, with 9 bases aligning to TRBD1. Per the germline V gene, CDR1 is ENHRY and CDR2 is SYGVKD. The CDR3 sequence is 15 residues long. With V trimmed by 1 base and J by 8 bases, 8 bases remained unmatched. This CDR3 reads CAISEFPGQGRGYTF. The CDR3 nucleotides are TGTGCCATCAGTGAGTTTCCGGGACAGGGAAGGGGCTACACCTTC.

The V gene is TRBV29-1, the J gene TRBJ2-5; possibly TRBD1 for D (5 bases). The CDR3 is 14 amino acids. Deletions cut 6 bases from V and 0 bases from J, with 14 bases between. Germline CDR1 is SQVTM and CDR2 is ANQGSEA. The CDR3 DNA is TGCAGCGTAGATAACTACAGGTACCAAGAGACCCAGTACTTC. Encoded protein: CSVDNYRYQETQYF.

The V and J genes are TRBV29-1 and TRBJ2-7, with 11 bases matching TRBD1. The CDR3 length is 13 residues. CDR1 is SQVTM and CDR2 is ANQGSEA in the germline V gene. The V gene end was trimmed by 3 bases and the J gene end by 3 bases; junction bases not matched to a gene: 1. The CDR3 nucleotides are TGCAGCGTTGAGGGACAGGGGGTCTACGAGCAGTACTTC. This encodes CSVEGQGVYEQYF.

The rearrangement uses TRBV7-9 and TRBJ2-3; weak D call: TRBD2 (5 bases). The CDR3 extends over 13 amino acids. V was pared by 11 bases and J by 2 bases, with 14 bases between. The germline CDR1 and CDR2 sequences are SEHNR and FQNEAQ (reference sequence). CDR3 sequence reads: CAGRASPTDTQYF. The CDR3 DNA reads TGTGCCGGAAGAGCTAGCCCCACAGATACGCAGTATTTT.

This chain links TRBV7-6 with TRBJ2-7; 13 bases fit TRBD2. With 5 bases clipped from V and 3 bases from J, the junction kept 1 base outside the gene matches. The CDR3 sequence is 14 residues long. CDR1 and CDR2 from the germline V gene are SGHVS and FNYEAQ. The CDR3 sequence: CASSGTSGNYEQYF. CDR3 coding DNA: TGTGCCAGCAGCGGGACTAGCGGGAACTACGAGCAGTACTTC.